These 11 T cell receptor beta chains share one sample of origin, sequenced in a study of blood T cell repertoires in COVID-19. TCRdb keeps only in-frame clones here, not all; method: immunoSEQ multiplex PCR. The sample lists 100,000 to 150,000 clones; about 70% were seen once. The specimen was peripheral blood. Receptors originate from a man at least 80 years old with COVID-19, enrolled during active disease.

This clone has just one count. This chain joins TRBV18 and TRBJ2-3; 12 bases line up with TRBD2. Germline V gene sequence: CDR1 KGHSH, CDR2 LQKENI. The J segment lost 5 bases and the V segment lost 0 bases, leaving 0 bases of the junction unmatched. CDR3 size: 15 residues. CDR3 coding DNA: TGTGCCAGCTCACCACCGGGACTAGCGGGAGATACGCAGTATTTT. The encoded protein is CASSPPGLAGDTQYF.

V is TRBV5-5 and J is TRBJ1-1; D is uncertain. The germline gives CDR1 SGHKS, CDR2 YYEKEE (reference sequence). V was trimmed by 0 bases and J by 4 bases, leaving 7 bases between them. The CDR3 has 13 amino acids. The CDR3 reads CASSLGTATEAFF. In DNA form, the CDR3 reads TGTGCCAGCAGCTTGGGGACTGCCACTGAAGCTTTCTTT.

This rearrangement joins TRBV3-1 (or the pseudogene TRBV3-2) to TRBJ1-2; a possible D gene is TRBD1 (6 bases). Germline V CDR1 and CDR2: LGHDT, YNNKEL (reference sequence). This CDR3 has 15 amino acids. Trimming shortened V by 1 base and J by 9 bases, and 18 bases separated the two germline ends. The DNA for the CDR3 is TGTGCCAGCAGCCAAGGAGCTGTCCAGGGGTCGAGCTACACCTTC. Its protein is CASSQGAVQGSSYTF.

The chain joins TRBV19 to TRBJ2-1; 7 nucleotides align to TRBD2. CDR3 size: 14 residues. V shed 6 bases, J shed 5 bases, and the junction held 7 bases outside the gene matches. CDR1 is LNHDA and CDR2 is SQIVND in the germline V gene (reference sequence). The CDR3: CASSPTSDNNEQFF. Written as DNA, the CDR3 is TGTGCCAGTAGCCCTACTAGCGACAACAATGAGCAGTTCTTC.

This chain joins TRBV19 and TRBJ2-7; possible D gene TRBD2, 6 bases. Germline CDR1 is LNHDA and CDR2 is SQIVND (reference sequence). The CDR3 is 15 residues long. V lost 5 bases and J lost 9, with 23 bases in between. As DNA, the CDR3 is TGTGCCAGTAGTTCCCAGCGGGCCCCTGATGTGGGGCAGTACTTC. It translates to CASSSQRAPDVGQYF.

The rearrangement links TRBV19 to TRBJ1-3; tentative D call: TRBD2 (5 bases). TRBJ2-2 explains the end of the DNA better; the J call may be wrong. CDR3 length equals 16 residues. The germline CDR1 and CDR2 sequences are LNHDA and SQIVND (reference sequence). This CDR3 is CASHEAELSYTGELFF. DNA of the CDR3: TGTGCCAGCCACGAAGCGGAGCTCTCCTACACCGGGGAGCTGTTTTTT.

The gene calls are TRBV18 and TRBJ1-6, with 8 bases identical to TRBD1. J gave up 7 bases and V 5 bases, and 7 bases lay outside the gene matches. Germline CDR1 KGHSH, CDR2 LQKENI. This CDR3 spans 15 amino acids. The CDR3 reads CASSSGQGGNSPLHF. The CDR3, as DNA: TGTGCCAGCTCAAGTGGACAGGGAGGCAATTCACCCCTCCACTTT.

V and J are TRBV7-8 and TRBJ1-5, with D uncertain. The CDR3 runs to 14 residues. V was pared by 1 base and J by 3 bases, with 7 bases between. Germline loops: CDR1 SGHVS, CDR2 FQNEAQ. CDR3 bases: TGTGCCAGCAGCTTAGGCCAGTTCAATCAGCCCCAGCATTTT. Translation gives CASSLGQFNQPQHF.

This clone was observed a few times. The CDR3 sequence: CASSFEMRTEAFF. As DNA, the CDR3 is TGTGCCAGCAGTTTCGAGATGCGCACTGAAGCTTTCTTT. The V call is TRBV6-5, the J call TRBJ1-1; no reliable D call. This CDR3 comprises 13 residues. V was shortened by 4 bases and J by 4 bases, with 10 bases between the two germline ends. The germline V gene has CDR1 MNHEY and CDR2 SVGAGI.

This clone has a single count. The DNA of the CDR3 is TGTGCCAGCTCACCATCTTCTATGAGTGGGCAGAGTGAAAAACTGTTTTTT. Its translation: CASSPSSMSGQSEKLFF. J is TRBJ1-4 and V is TRBV18, with D unresolved. CDR1 and CDR2 (germline): KGHSH, LQKENI. The germline V and J ends were trimmed by 2 bases and 7 bases, with 20 bases remaining between them. The CDR3 extends over 17 amino acids. Filled out from reference TRBV18 and TRBJ1-4, the complete variable domain reads NAGVMQNPRHLVRRRGQEARLRCSPMKGHSHVYWYRQLPEEGLKFMVYLQKENIIDESGMPKERFSAEFPKEGPSILRIQQVVRGDSAAYFCASSPSSMSGQSEKLFFGSGTQLSVL.

The CDR3 DNA follows: TGCGCCAGCAGCGTCCGGGACAGGGGCTACGAGCAGTACTTC. It yields the protein CASSVRDRGYEQYF. The J gene is TRBJ2-7, the V gene TRBV5-1, with 10 bases lining up with TRBD1. This CDR3 has 14 amino acids. Trimming took 4 bases from V and 3 from J; bases not matched to a gene: 4. Germline loops: CDR1 SGHRS, CDR2 YFSETQ.